A selection of T cell receptor beta chains follows, all from one sample in a study of a mutant IDH1 vaccine in newly diagnosed glioma. The repertoire was sequenced with immunoSEQ multiplex PCR; TCRdb's copy has only in-frame clones and lacks some. The profile shows some 100,000 clones, about four fifths of them singletons. Sequencing was performed on PBMCs, taken from a glioma patient treated with radiotherapy, temozolomide or both. All receptors derive from a woman aged 45-60 years with glioma. CDR3s include the opening cysteine and the closing phenylalanine or tryptophan.

>TRBV19|TRBJ2-1|14
CASSIVGGDGEQFF
>TRBV5-4|TRBJ1-6|15
CASSLGRDYNSPLHF
>TRBV10-1|TRBJ2-3|15
CASSDPGGNTDTQYF
>TRBV14|TRBJ1-1|16
CASSFRQGTLNTEAFF
>TRBV5-6|TRBJ1-2|14
CASSLVLTLYGYTF
>TRBV9|TRBJ2-7|15
CASSVGQATTYEQYF
>TRBV30|TRBJ1-4|14
CAWSLWTSGEKLFF
>TRBV10-1|TRBJ2-5|13
CASSDGRQESQYF
>TRBV28|TRBJ2-2|16
CASSLAGTANTGELFF
>TRBV9|TRBJ2-2|14
CASSPVTNTGELFF